This passage covers 15 T cell receptor beta chains from one sample sequenced in a study of cytomegalovirus exposure and HLA in healthy donors. This table comes from immunoSEQ multiplex PCR, and its TCRdb copy is limited to in-frame clones, with some not included. The table lists roughly 240,000 clones, approximately 87% of them singletons. The sample consisted of PBMCs. All receptors derive from a young man in good health and CMV-seronegative.

This clone was found once. V usage is TRBV7-2 and J usage is TRBJ2-7; weak D call: TRBD1 (5 bases). The germline CDR1 and CDR2 sequences are SGHTA and FQGNSA. Trimming removed 3 bases at V and 5 bases at J, with 8 bases between. CDR3 length: 12 residues. CDR3: CASSFLRDEQYF. In DNA, the CDR3 is TGTGCCAGCAGCTTTCTCAGGGACGAGCAGTACTTC.

The V gene is TRBV7-8, the J gene TRBJ1-2; 12 bases agree with TRBD1. Germline CDR1 and CDR2: SGHVS and FQNEAQ. The CDR3 has 16 amino acids. With 6 bases clipped from V and 6 bases from J, the junction kept 11 bases outside the gene matches. The CDR3 DNA reads as TGTGCCAGCAGTCGGCGGGACAGGGGGCGAGAAGATGGCTACACCTTC. This encodes CASSRRDRGREDGYTF.

The chain recombines TRBV2 with TRBJ2-7; 10 bases match TRBD2. Trimming removed 9 bases from V and 3 bases from J; junction bases left unmatched: 5. CDR3 length equals 13 residues. Looked up from germline, CDR1 is SNHLY and CDR2 is FYNNEI. CDR3 sequence (DNA): TGTGCCAGTGATAGCGGGGGGAACTACGAGCAGTACTTC. Translating gives CASDSGGNYEQYF.

This rearrangement joins TRBV23-1 to TRBJ2-3; 8 bases fit TRBD2. TRBV23-1 belongs to the ORF category, with a function that is uncertain. V shed 0 bases, J shed 3 bases, and the junction held 23 bases outside the gene matches. The CDR3 is made up of 22 amino acids. DNA for the CDR3: TGCGCCAGCAGTCAATCGCTTTCCCGGGTTCCCCCCGGGGGGGCCAGAACAGATACGCAGTATTTT. Translation gives CASSQSLSRVPPGGARTDTQYF.

The chain recombines TRBV18 with TRBJ1-5, with TRBD1 as a possible D gene (5 bases). CDR1 and CDR2 (germline): KGHSH, LQKENI. This CDR3 comprises 13 residues. V lost 1 base, J lost 5 bases, and 6 bases lay in between. DNA for the CDR3: TGTGCCAGCTCACCACAAGGGGATCAGCCCCAGCATTTT. Protein product: CASSPQGDQPQHF.

The V gene is TRBV14, the J gene TRBJ2-5, with D unclear. Germline assignment: CDR1 SGHDN and CDR2 FVKESK. V was cut by 0 bases and J by 5 bases, with 4 bases left in between. There are 12 residues in the CDR3. CDR3 DNA sequence: TGTGCCAGCAGCCAAGATCTGGAGACCCAGTACTTC. It translates to CASSQDLETQYF.

CDR3 nucleotide sequence: TGTGCCAGCAGACAGCCTGCCTCCTACGAGCAGTACTTC. Amino acid sequence: CASRQPASYEQYF. The rearrangement uses TRBV7-2 and TRBJ2-7; D gene ambiguous. The germline V gene has CDR1 SGHTA and CDR2 FQGNSA. This CDR3 contains 13 residues. The germline V and J ends were trimmed by 6 bases and 0 bases, with 9 bases remaining between them.

This chain connects TRBV11-2 to TRBJ2-3, with 8 bases lining up with TRBD1. Unmatched junction bases numbered 6, after V lost 0 bases and J lost 4 bases. The CDR3 runs to 16 residues. Germline V gene sequence: CDR1 SGHAT, CDR2 FQNNGV. DNA for the CDR3: TGTGCCAGCAGCTTAGATCAAGCAGGGGGCCCAGATACGCAGTATTTT. Amino acid sequence: CASSLDQAGGPDTQYF.

The genes are TRBV9 and TRBJ1-2; TRBD1 aligns across 8 bases. Germline assignment: CDR1 SGDLS and CDR2 YYNGEE. The V and J ends lost 2 bases and 6 bases, in that order; junction bases with no gene match: 6. The CDR3 totals 14 residues. CDR3 residues: CASSVDRAWDGYTF. Here the CDR3 DNA reads TGTGCCAGCAGCGTGGACAGGGCTTGGGATGGCTACACCTTC.

The rearrangement uses TRBV5-1 and TRBJ2-3; 8 bases align to TRBD2. Unmatched junction bases numbered 2, after V lost 4 bases and J lost 4 bases. Germline V gene data show CDR1 as SGHRS and CDR2 as YFSETQ. The CDR3 is 13 amino acids. The chain's CDR3 is CASSRRGADTQYF. The CDR3 coding sequence is TGCGCCAGCAGCCGGCGGGGGGCAGATACGCAGTATTTT.

The chain uses TRBV9 and TRBJ1-3, with 7 nucleotides matching TRBD1. V lost 4 bases, J lost 3 bases, and 19 bases stayed unmatched. This CDR3 region has 19 residues. CDR1 and CDR2 (germline): SGDLS, YYNGEE. CDR3 nucleotide sequence: TGTGCCAGCAGCTCGCCTAGATTCGCACAGGGGTTGAGTGGAAACACCATATATTTT. Its protein is CASSSPRFAQGLSGNTIYF. The full variable domain, its missing parts supplied by reference TRBV9 and TRBJ1-3, is DSGVTQTPKHLITATGQRVTLRCSPRSGDLSVYWYQQSLDQGLQFLIQYYNGEERAKGNILERFSAQQFPDLHSELNLSSLELGDSALYFCASSSPRFAQGLSGNTIYFGEGSWLTVV.

The table lists this clone with a few counts. The chain couples TRBV25-1 to TRBJ2-7, with 7 bases matching TRBD2. The CDR3 runs 13 residues. Germline V CDR1 and CDR2: MGHDK, SYGVNS. With 9 bases clipped from V and 3 bases from J, the junction kept 8 bases outside the gene matches. Here the CDR3 DNA reads TGTGCCAGTGAACGGGGGGAAGGCTACGAGCAGTACTTC. This gives the protein CASERGEGYEQYF.

The chain recombines TRBV27 with TRBJ2-5, with D uncertain. The CDR3 sequence is 15 residues long. Looked up from germline, CDR1 is MNHEY and CDR2 is SMNVEV (reference sequence). V lost 0 bases and J 3 bases, leaving 11 bases between the germline ends. CDR3 DNA: TGTGCCAGCAGTTTATCGATGGGCAGTAAAGAGACCCAGTACTTC. Translating gives CASSLSMGSKETQYF.

The genes are TRBV28 and TRBJ1-6, with D possibly being TRBD1 (5 bases). Looked up from germline, CDR1 is MDHEN and CDR2 is SYDVKM. V was shortened by 6 bases and J by 9 bases, with 12 bases between the two germline ends. The CDR3 totals 13 residues. CDR3 nucleotide sequence: TGTGCCAGCAGCGCGCAGGGCGGTTCACCCCTCCACTTT. Amino acids: CASSAQGGSPLHF.

The J gene is TRBJ2-3, the V gene TRBV4-3; D may be TRBD2 (6 bases). V was clipped by 4 bases and J by 0 bases, with 11 bases between them. Germline lookup yields CDR1 LGHNA and CDR2 YSLEER. This CDR3 is 15 amino acids long. CDR3 nucleotide sequence: TGCGCCAGCAGCCCCGGGGGAATAAGCACAGATACGCAGTATTTT. It specifies CASSPGGISTDTQYF.